This T cell receptor (beta chain) was identified in a study of blood T cell repertoires in COVID-19. Study-level background: Material from acute and convalescent COVID-19 was sourced from the United States, Italy and Spain. T cells, B-cell-depleted T cells, or PBMCs supplied cDNA or gDNA.

The V gene end was trimmed by 7 bases and the J gene end by 8 bases; junction bases not matched to a gene: 17. CDR3 size: 15 residues. Germline CDR1 reads SQVTM; CDR2 reads ANQGSEA. Using immunoSEQ multiplex PCR, the repertoire was profiled, and TCRdb retains in-frame clones only, with some absent. The sample contains 60,000 to 70,000 clones, 70% to 90% of which appear only once. J is TRBJ2-1 and V is TRBV29-1, with 7 nucleotides matching TRBD2. The clonotype originates from a woman aged 55-70 years with acute or convalescent COVID-19. Source material: peripheral blood. The CDR3 here is CSARVGLGNLHEQFF. The CDR3, as DNA: TGCAGCGCCCGAGTAGGACTAGGCAACCTACATGAGCAGTTCTTC.